These 21 T cell receptor beta chains originate from one sample sequenced in a study of T cells expressing NK-cell markers. TCRdb reprocessed the 5' RACE reads, keeping one entry per CDR3 protein, no DNA. In all, the sample yields about 20,000 distinct CDR3 sequences. Source material: blood T cells: a sorted CD56 or NKG2C T cell subset, CD4+ or CD8+ T cells, or bulk PBMC T cells (not recorded which). The receptor source for this set is a man between 18 and 69 years old in good health.

CDR3 amino acids: CASSPGQGSSTDTQYF. The V and J genes are TRBV5-1 and TRBJ2-3; TCRdb picks TRBD1, but there is no DNA to check that call. The germline gives CDR1 SGHRS, CDR2 YFSETQ. This CDR3 has 16 residues.

The chain links TRBV6-4 to TRBJ2-7; without DNA, the TCRdb call of TRBD2 cannot be checked. The germline gives CDR1 MRHNA, CDR2 SNTAGT. The CDR3 sequence is 14 residues long. This CDR3 is CASNDPGLEYEQYF.

V usage is TRBV11-2 and J usage is TRBJ2-3; TCRdb calls TRBD2, which cannot be checked without DNA. The CDR3 contains 18 residues. Germline values: CDR1 SGHAT, CDR2 FQNNGV. CDR3 residues: CASSLGLAGATSTDTQYF.

The V call is TRBV2, the J call TRBJ2-5; lacking DNA, the TRBD2 call made by TCRdb goes unchecked. In germline, CDR1 is SNHLY, CDR2 FYNNEI. CDR3 length: 15 amino acids. The CDR3 protein is CASSDRLGGGETQYF.

The genes are TRBV28 and TRBJ2-2; lacking DNA, the TRBD2 call made by TCRdb goes unchecked. CDR1 is MDHEN, CDR2 SYDVKM, per germline. The CDR3 length is 15 residues. Here the CDR3 reads CASSFSGGASGELFF.

This sequence joins TRBV12-3 or TRBV12-4 and TRBJ2-6; the TRBD2 assignment by TCRdb is unverifiable without DNA. This CDR3 spans 15 amino acids. The CDR3 spells CASSFEGLWANVLTF.

The chain employs TRBV9 and TRBJ2-2; TCRdb picks TRBD2, but there is no DNA to check that call. Germline CDR1 SGDLS, CDR2 YYNGEE. The CDR3 contains 17 residues. This chain's CDR3 is CASSVNLAGGPPGELFF.

The J gene is TRBJ2-3, the V gene TRBV6-1; TCRdb indicates TRBD1, and absent DNA this call remains unverified. Germline CDR1 MNHNS, CDR2 SASEGT. The CDR3 is 16 amino acids. The CDR3 loop is CASSEAGFSGPDTQYF.

V and J are TRBV28 and TRBJ2-3; lacking DNA, the TRBD2 call made by TCRdb goes unchecked. CDR1 MDHEN and CDR2 SYDVKM come from the germline V gene. The CDR3 covers 21 residues. CDR3 amino acids: CASSSPLGLMIAGPSTDTQYF.

The V gene is TRBV29-1, the J gene TRBJ2-7; there is no DNA to check the TCRdb D call of TRBD1. The CDR3 is 13 amino acids. CDR1 and CDR2 (germline): SQVTM, ANQGSEA. The CDR3 reads CSVQTDSDYEQYF.

The rearrangement links TRBV25-1 to TRBJ1-1. The CDR3 has 16 amino acids. The germline CDR1 and CDR2 sequences are MGHDK and SYGVNS. Here the CDR3 reads CASSELFGSGITEAFF.

The chain couples TRBV12-3 or TRBV12-4 to TRBJ1-2. The CDR3 is made up of 13 amino acids. CDR3 loop: CASSYKPSYGYTF.

The chain links TRBV7-2 to TRBJ2-7; no DNA is available, so the TRBD2 call from TCRdb remains unchecked. This CDR3 region has 16 residues. Germline CDR1 SGHTA, CDR2 FQGNSA. CDR3 protein: CASSYTLAGGFSEQYF. The variable domain in full, completed from reference TRBV7-2 and TRBJ2-7, reads GAGVSQSPSNKVTEKGKDVELRCDPISGHTALYWYRQSLGQGLEFLIYFQGNSAPDKSGLPSDRFSAERTGGSVSTLTIQRTQQEDSAVYLCASSYTLAGGFSEQYFGPGTRLTVT.

The chain uses TRBV20-1 and TRBJ2-7; TCRdb lists TRBD1, though no DNA is available to test this call. The CDR3 sequence is 15 residues long. Germline CDR1 and CDR2: DFQATT and SNEGSKA (reference sequence). CDR3 loop: CSAITRDTSSYEQYF.

This rearrangement joins TRBV24-1 to TRBJ2-5; TCRdb designates TRBD2, a call that cannot be tested without DNA. The CDR3 totals 15 residues. Germline-derived CDR1 and CDR2 are KGHDR and SFDVKD. CDR3 protein: CATSYGWEDQETQYF.

The chain recombines TRBV29-1 with TRBJ2-7; TCRdb gives TRBD1 as the D gene, but with no DNA this cannot be confirmed. CDR3 size: 12 residues. Germline lookup yields CDR1 SQVTM and CDR2 ANQGSEA. CDR3 sequence: CSITEGGYEQYF.

V and J are TRBV20-1 and TRBJ2-1. The germline CDR1 and CDR2 sequences are DFQATT and SNEGSKA (reference sequence). The CDR3 has 15 amino acids. CDR3 protein: CSARNPGGSYNEQFF.

V usage is TRBV18 and J usage is TRBJ1-6; absent DNA, TCRdb's TRBD1 call cannot be checked. From germline, CDR1 is KGHSH and CDR2 LQKENI. The CDR3 is made up of 15 amino acids. CDR3 amino acids: CASSPPGQGSSPLHF.

The gene calls are TRBV7-9 and TRBJ1-4. This CDR3 spans 15 amino acids. Germline loops: CDR1 SEHNR, CDR2 FQNEAQ (reference sequence). This chain's CDR3 is CASSRVIATNEKLFF.

The chain employs TRBV20-1 and TRBJ2-2; the TCRdb D gene call, TRBD2, has no DNA to confirm it. The CDR3 has 16 residues. Germline CDR1 reads DFQATT; CDR2 reads SNEGSKA (reference sequence). The CDR3 region is CSARGTSGRLTGELFF.

The chain links TRBV2 to TRBJ2-7; TCRdb gives TRBD2 as the D gene, but with no DNA this cannot be confirmed. Germline CDR1 SNHLY, CDR2 FYNNEI. The CDR3 sequence is 15 residues long. This CDR3 is CASTIGAGGTYEQYF.